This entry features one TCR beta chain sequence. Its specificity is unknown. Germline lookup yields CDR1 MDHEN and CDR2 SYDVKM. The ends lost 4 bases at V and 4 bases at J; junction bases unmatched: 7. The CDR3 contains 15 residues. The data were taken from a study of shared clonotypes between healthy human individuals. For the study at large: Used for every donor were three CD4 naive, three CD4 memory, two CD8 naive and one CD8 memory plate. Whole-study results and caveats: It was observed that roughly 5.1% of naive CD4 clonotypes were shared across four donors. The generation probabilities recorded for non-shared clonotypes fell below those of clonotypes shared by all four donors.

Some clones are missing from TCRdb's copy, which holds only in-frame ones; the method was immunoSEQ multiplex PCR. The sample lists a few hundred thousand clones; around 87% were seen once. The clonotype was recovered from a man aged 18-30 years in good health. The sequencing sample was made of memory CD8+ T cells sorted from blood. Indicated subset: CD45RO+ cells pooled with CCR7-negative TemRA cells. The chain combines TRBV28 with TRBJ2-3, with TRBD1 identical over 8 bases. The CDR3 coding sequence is TGTGCCAGCAGTTCGCAACAGGGGGTATCAGATACGCAGTATTTT. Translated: CASSSQQGVSDTQYF.